Listed below are T cell receptor beta chains from one sample, sequenced in a study of regulatory T cells in long-lasting Graves disease. TCRdb re-called the multiplex PCR reads through MiXCR, storing one row per CDR3 protein. Of around 480,000 distinct CDR3 sequences in the sample, 15% to 20% were seen once. The sample also formed part of further work on T cells in Graves' hyperthyroidism and ophthalmopathy.

The material sequenced was peripheral blood mononuclear cells (PBMCs), taken at new diagnosis, from a patient treated with antithyroid drugs. These receptors originate from a man in his forties or fifties with Graves disease. Each CDR3 is given with its conserved first and last residue. The D gene is left open where the match is weak. The size field is filled for only some rows; it gives once, few, many or a size class.

CDR3aa: CASSLQVAGDTGELFF
CDR3nt: TGCGCCAGCAGCTTGCAGGTTGCGGGTGACACCGGGGAGCTGTTTTTT
abundance: NA
j_gene: TRBJ2-2
v_gene: TRBV5-1
d_gene: NA

CDR3aa: CASTEWLARNTDTQYF
CDR3nt: TGTGCCAGCACGGAATGGCTGGCAAGGAACACAGATACGCAGTATTTT
abundance: many
j_gene: TRBJ2-3
v_gene: TRBV12-3/TRBV12-4
d_gene: NA

CDR3aa: CASRPLVSTNEKLFF
CDR3nt: TGTGCCAGCAGACCCCTTGTTTCAACTAATGAAAAACTGTTTTTT
abundance: few
j_gene: TRBJ1-4
v_gene: TRBV6-1
d_gene: NA

CDR3aa: CASSFSRERMETQYF
CDR3nt: TGCGCCAGCAGCTTCTCGCGGGAGCGAATGGAGACCCAGTACTTC
abundance: NA
j_gene: TRBJ2-5
v_gene: TRBV5-1
d_gene: TRBD2

CDR3aa: CASSMTSGPYNEQFF
CDR3nt: TGTGCCAGCAGCATGACTAGCGGGCCCTACAATGAGCAGTTCTTC
abundance: few
j_gene: TRBJ2-1
v_gene: TRBV7-3
d_gene: TRBD2

CDR3aa: CASSSRRGYEQFF
CDR3nt: TGCGCCAGCAGCTCTAGGAGGGGCTATGAGCAGTTCTTC
abundance: many
j_gene: TRBJ2-1
v_gene: TRBV5-1
d_gene: NA

CDR3aa: CASSHPGRDNEQFF
CDR3nt: TGTGCCAGCAGCCACCCCGGACGGGACAATGAGCAGTTCTTC
abundance: few
j_gene: TRBJ2-1
v_gene: TRBV3-1
d_gene: NA

CDR3aa: CASRQGFMGETSTDTQYF
CDR3nt: TGTGCCAGCAGACAGGGCTTCATGGGGGAGACTAGCACAGATACGCAGTATTTT
abundance: many
j_gene: TRBJ2-3
v_gene: TRBV6-1
d_gene: NA

CDR3aa: CAWSDAEAFF
CDR3nt: TGTGCCTGGAGTGACGCTGAAGCTTTCTTT
abundance: many
j_gene: TRBJ1-1
v_gene: TRBV30
d_gene: NA

CDR3aa: CASSPAAGTGNSGANVLTF
CDR3nt: TGTGCCAGCAGCCCCGCTGCCGGGACAGGGAACTCTGGGGCCAACGTCCTGACTTTC
abundance: many
j_gene: TRBJ2-6
v_gene: TRBV7-9
d_gene: TRBD1

CDR3aa: CATSRDRIPSTDTQYF
CDR3nt: TGTGCCACCAGCAGAGACAGGATTCCTAGCACAGATACGCAGTATTTT
abundance: NA
j_gene: TRBJ2-3
v_gene: TRBV15
d_gene: NA

CDR3aa: CATSRGRSTGELFF
CDR3nt: TGTGCCACCAGCAGAGGTAGAAGCACCGGGGAGCTGTTTTTT
abundance: few
j_gene: TRBJ2-2
v_gene: TRBV15
d_gene: NA

CDR3aa: CASSLGGRALGETQYF
CDR3nt: TGTGCCAGCAGCTTAGGCGGGAGGGCCCTGGGGGAGACCCAGTACTTC
abundance: many
j_gene: TRBJ2-5
v_gene: TRBV7-3
d_gene: TRBD2

CDR3aa: CASSTQGGRFVKQYF
CDR3nt: TGTGCCAGCAGTACCCAAGGAGGGAGATTCGTAAAGCAGTACTTC
abundance: many
j_gene: TRBJ2-7
v_gene: TRBV28
d_gene: NA

CDR3aa: CASSQTQGAAQPQHF
CDR3nt: TGCGCCAGCAGCCAAACACAGGGGGCCGCCCAGCCCCAGCATTTT
abundance: many
j_gene: TRBJ1-5
v_gene: TRBV4-1
d_gene: TRBD1

CDR3aa: CSVELLEPYEQYF
CDR3nt: TGCAGCGTTGAACTTCTGGAGCCCTACGAGCAGTACTTC
abundance: many
j_gene: TRBJ2-7
v_gene: TRBV29-1
d_gene: NA

CDR3aa: CASSPQGPRGEQYF
CDR3nt: TGTGCCAGCAGTCCCCAGGGACCCCGGGGCGAGCAGTACTTC
abundance: NA
j_gene: TRBJ2-7
v_gene: TRBV12-3/TRBV12-4
d_gene: NA

CDR3aa: CASTGLTYQETQYF
CDR3nt: TGTGCCAGTACGGGACTGACGTACCAAGAGACCCAGTACTTC
abundance: many
j_gene: TRBJ2-5
v_gene: TRBV6-1
d_gene: NA

CDR3aa: CASSIGLAGDNEQFF
CDR3nt: TGTGCCAGTAGTATCGGTCTAGCGGGAGACAATGAGCAGTTCTTC
abundance: many
j_gene: TRBJ2-1
v_gene: TRBV19
d_gene: TRBD2

CDR3aa: CASSPMTAGLAEWTDTQYF
CDR3nt: TGTGCCAGCAGTCCCATGACAGCTGGGTTAGCGGAATGGACAGATACGCAGTATTTT
abundance: many
j_gene: TRBJ2-3
v_gene: TRBV28
d_gene: NA

CDR3aa: CASSPRQGGTEAFF
CDR3nt: TGTGCCAGCAGTCCCCGACAGGGAGGGACTGAAGCTTTCTTT
abundance: many
j_gene: TRBJ1-1
v_gene: TRBV28
d_gene: TRBD1

CDR3aa: CSARGGSGLTDTQYF
CDR3nt: TGCAGTGCTAGAGGGGGCAGCGGCCTCACAGATACGCAGTATTTT
abundance: many
j_gene: TRBJ2-3
v_gene: TRBV20-1
d_gene: NA

CDR3aa: CASRGQLAFGETQYF
CDR3nt: TGTGCCAGCAGGGGACAGCTAGCTTTCGGAGAGACCCAGTACTTC
abundance: NA
j_gene: TRBJ2-5
v_gene: TRBV5-6
d_gene: TRBD1

CDR3aa: CSVVGSEQFF
CDR3nt: TGCAGCGTTGTGGGGAGTGAGCAGTTCTTC
abundance: many
j_gene: TRBJ2-1
v_gene: TRBV29-1
d_gene: NA

CDR3aa: CASSTQTSGSTYNEQFF
CDR3nt: TGTGCCAGCAGTACCCAAACTAGCGGGAGTACGTACAATGAGCAGTTCTTC
abundance: few
j_gene: TRBJ2-1
v_gene: TRBV27
d_gene: TRBD2

CDR3aa: CASSASGTRYEQFF
CDR3nt: TGTGCCAGCAGTGCTTCCGGGACTAGGTATGAGCAGTTCTTC
abundance: NA
j_gene: TRBJ2-1
v_gene: TRBV12-3/TRBV12-4
d_gene: TRBD2

CDR3aa: CASSIDPTDRGYGYTF
CDR3nt: TGTGCCAGCAGCATAGACCCTACGGACAGGGGCTATGGCTACACCTTC
abundance: NA
j_gene: TRBJ1-2
v_gene: TRBV9
d_gene: TRBD1

CDR3aa: CASSLLWRSKSTKQFF
CDR3nt: TGTGCCAGCAGCCTCCTCTGGCGGTCAAAGAGCACTAAGCAGTTCTTC
abundance: few
j_gene: TRBJ2-1
v_gene: TRBV12-3/TRBV12-4
d_gene: NA

CDR3aa: CASSSPGEPFTEAFF
CDR3nt: TGTGCCAGCAGTTCGCCCGGGGAACCCTTCACTGAAGCTTTCTTT
abundance: many
j_gene: TRBJ1-1
v_gene: TRBV28
d_gene: NA

CDR3aa: CATSSTGSTDTQYF
CDR3nt: TGTGCCACCAGTTCCACAGGGAGCACAGATACGCAGTATTTT
abundance: many
j_gene: TRBJ2-3
v_gene: TRBV24-1
d_gene: NA

CDR3aa: CASSQGGGNYEQYF
CDR3nt: TGTGCCAGCAGCCAGGGTGGGGGAAACTACGAGCAGTACTTC
abundance: many
j_gene: TRBJ2-7
v_gene: TRBV7-8
d_gene: NA

CDR3aa: CASSPSGTAGQPQHF
CDR3nt: TGCGCCAGCAGCCCCTCCGGGACGGCGGGTCAGCCCCAGCATTTT
abundance: many
j_gene: TRBJ1-5
v_gene: TRBV5-1
d_gene: NA

CDR3aa: CASSPDRASYGYTF
CDR3nt: TGTGCCAGTAGTCCGGACAGGGCGAGTTATGGCTACACCTTC
abundance: many
j_gene: TRBJ1-2
v_gene: TRBV28
d_gene: TRBD1

CDR3aa: CASSLQRTMNTEAFF
CDR3nt: TGTGCCAGCAGCTTACAGCGGACCATGAACACTGAAGCTTTCTTT
abundance: many
j_gene: TRBJ1-1
v_gene: TRBV13
d_gene: NA

CDR3aa: CSATGLAGSSNEQFF
CDR3nt: TGCAGTGCTACGGGACTAGCGGGGTCGAGTAATGAGCAGTTCTTC
abundance: many
j_gene: TRBJ2-1
v_gene: TRBV20-1
d_gene: TRBD2